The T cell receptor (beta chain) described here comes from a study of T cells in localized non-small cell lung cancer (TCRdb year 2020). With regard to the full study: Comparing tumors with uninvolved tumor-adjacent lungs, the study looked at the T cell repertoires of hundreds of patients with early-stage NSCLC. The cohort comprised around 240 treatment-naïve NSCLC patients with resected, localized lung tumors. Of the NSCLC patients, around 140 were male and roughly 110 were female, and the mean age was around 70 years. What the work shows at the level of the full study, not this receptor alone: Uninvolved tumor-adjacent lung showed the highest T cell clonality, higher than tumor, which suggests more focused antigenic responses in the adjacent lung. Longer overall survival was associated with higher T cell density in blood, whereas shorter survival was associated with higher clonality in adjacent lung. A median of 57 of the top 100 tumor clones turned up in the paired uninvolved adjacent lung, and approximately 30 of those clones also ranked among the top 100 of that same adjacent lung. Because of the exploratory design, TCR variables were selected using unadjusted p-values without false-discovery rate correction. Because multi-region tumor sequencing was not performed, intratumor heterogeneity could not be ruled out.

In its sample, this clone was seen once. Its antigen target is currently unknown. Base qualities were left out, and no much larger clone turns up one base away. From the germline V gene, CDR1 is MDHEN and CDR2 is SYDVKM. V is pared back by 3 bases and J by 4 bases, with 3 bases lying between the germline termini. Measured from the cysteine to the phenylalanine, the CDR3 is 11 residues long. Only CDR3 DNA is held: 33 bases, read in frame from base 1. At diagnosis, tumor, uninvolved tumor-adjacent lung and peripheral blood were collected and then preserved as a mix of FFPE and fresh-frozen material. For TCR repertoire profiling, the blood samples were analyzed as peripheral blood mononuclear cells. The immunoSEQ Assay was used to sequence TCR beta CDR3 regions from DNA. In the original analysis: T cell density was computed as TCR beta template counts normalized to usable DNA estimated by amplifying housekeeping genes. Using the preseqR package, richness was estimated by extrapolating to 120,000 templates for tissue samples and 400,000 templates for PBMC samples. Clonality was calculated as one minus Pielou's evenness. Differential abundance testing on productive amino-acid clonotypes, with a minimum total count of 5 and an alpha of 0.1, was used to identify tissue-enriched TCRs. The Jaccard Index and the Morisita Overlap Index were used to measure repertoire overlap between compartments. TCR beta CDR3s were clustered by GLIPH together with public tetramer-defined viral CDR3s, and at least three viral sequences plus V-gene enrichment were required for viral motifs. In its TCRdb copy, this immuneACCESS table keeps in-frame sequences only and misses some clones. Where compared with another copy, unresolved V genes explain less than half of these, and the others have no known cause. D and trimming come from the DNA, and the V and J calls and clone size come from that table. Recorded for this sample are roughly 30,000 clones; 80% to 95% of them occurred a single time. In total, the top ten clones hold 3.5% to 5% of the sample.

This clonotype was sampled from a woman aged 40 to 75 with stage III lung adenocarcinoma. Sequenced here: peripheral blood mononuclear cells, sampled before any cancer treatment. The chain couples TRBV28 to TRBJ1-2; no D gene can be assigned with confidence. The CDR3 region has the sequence CASSLAYGYTF. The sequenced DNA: TGTGCCAGCAGTTTGGCCTATGGCTACACCTTC.